What follows is one TCR beta chain and its context. This clone was counted only a few times. Its antigen is unknown. No much larger clone exists at a distance of one base, and base qualities are not known. The sample carries other DNA sequences with the same CDR3. The sample originates from a study of cytotoxic CD8 clonotypes in ibrutinib-treated CLL (dated by TCRdb to the early 2020s). Turning to the overall study: The cohort included around 15 treatment-naive and about a dozen relapsed/refractory patients; about 18 were IGHV unmutated. Responses were partial in approximately 24 patients and complete in 2; after median around 66 months follow-up, some 15 stayed in remission and about twelve progressed. Response samples were taken after a median of approximately 13 months on treatment, ranging from roughly 6 to 36 months. Samples averaged around 280,000 productive templates and 94,082 productive rearrangements. Of the approximately 91 people in the trial, roughly 27 had longitudinal samples available. Cryopreserved peripheral blood mononuclear cells were collected before treatment, at response, and at either disease progression or sustained remission. All remission and progressive disease samples were collected while patients were still receiving ibrutinib. Here is what the overall study found, with its caveats: Lymph node repertoires were not examined, and the timing of sampling was not matched between patients in sustained remission and those whose disease progressed. Clonality rose at ibrutinib response, remained stable during sustained remission, and dropped back toward baseline at progression. Baseline clonality exceeded that of age-matched healthy donors and correlated strongly with circulating CD8+ T-cell counts. Public clonotypes were rare and either shrank or stayed stable during treatment, and the rise in clonality at ibrutinib response reflected expansion of private clonotypes.

As encoded in the germline V gene (reference sequence), CDR1 is DFQATT while CDR2 is SNEGSKA. CDR3 length: 10 amino acids, cysteine to phenylalanine. Kept here is only the CDR3 DNA, which spans 30 bases and is read in frame from base 1. Deletion took 6 bases off V and 5 bases off J, with a span of 7 bases between the germline ends. On a MiSeq, deep resolution sequencing aimed for a depth between 1 in 1 million and 1 in 200,000 T cells, with each clonotype covered 10x on average. The immunoSEQ hsTCRB Kit was used to generate TCR beta libraries. Regarding the original processing steps: Data were analyzed with ImmunoSEQ Data Assistant and ImmunoSEQ Analyzer, with V, D and J genes assigned per IMGT definitions. Clonality, which ranges from 0 to 1, was calculated by subtracting the normalized Shannon entropy of productive rearrangement frequencies from one. Only overrepresented clonotypes making up at least 0.05% of the repertoire of each patient were included in the public clonotype analysis. Around 14 repertoires from age-matched healthy donors, obtained from immuneACCESS, served as clonality controls. Entries here come from immuneACCESS through TCRdb and include only in-frame sequences with V and J called. Some clones fail to appear in such tables; in the studies checked, an unresolved V gene covers under half of the shortfall, and the cause of the remainder is unknown. Clone size and the V and J calls come from that table; the DNA yielded D and trimming. The sample table shows fewer than 400,000 clones, and 67% are seen once. The ten most abundant clones make up 6% to 6.5% of the sample.

For TCR beta library preparation, about 2 micrograms of genomic DNA were isolated from cryopreserved PBMCs. Longitudinal blood samples from CLL patients on ibrutinib monotherapy underwent high-throughput TCR beta sequencing. The patients took part in an open-label, single-center phase 2 trial of ibrutinib monotherapy. The chain was built from TRBV20-1 and TRBJ2-5; a confident D gene designation cannot be given. The TCR originated in a human donor with chronic lymphocytic leukemia. The sequencing used PBMCs, collected after 36 months of ibrutinib treatment. The CDR3 protein sequence reads: CSALAETQYF. The DNA sequence is given as TGCAGTGCCTTAGCCGAGACCCAGTACTTC.